This TCR beta chain was captured by sequencing in a study of blood T cell repertoires in COVID-19. For the study at large: Specimens from acute and convalescent COVID-19 originated in the United States, Italy and Spain. From T cells, B-cell-depleted T cells, or PBMCs came the material, which was cDNA or gDNA.

V gave up 6 bases and J gave up 4 bases; unmatched junction bases: 7. From germline, CDR1 is SQVTM and CDR2 ANQGSEA. This CDR3 contains 13 residues. The authors' processing: It was from reference gene primer amplification that nucleated cell counts were estimated. TCRdb's copy holds only in-frame clones and misses some; the assay was immunoSEQ multiplex PCR. Clone size and the V and J calls come from that table; the DNA yielded D and trimming. Counted here are 55,000 to 75,000 clones, about three quarters occurring once; the ten biggest clones make up around 14%. Sample: peripheral blood. J is TRBJ1-2 and V is TRBV29-1, with TRBD1 matching 8 bases. This clonotype was sampled from a man older than 75 with acute or convalescent COVID-19. In DNA, the CDR3 is TGCAGCGTGAACGGACAGGGCGGCTATGGCTACACCTTC. Translation: CSVNGQGGYGYTF.